The clone carrying this T cell receptor (beta chain) has just one count. A read error is possible here, since a much larger clone lies one base away. A modified ARM-PCR protocol with three rounds of nested PCR amplified TCRbeta. TCRdb fed the multiplex PCR reads into MiXCR, producing one record per CDR3 protein. The repertoire includes 75,000 to 95,000 distinct CDR3 sequences, roughly 66% of them detected once, and around 16% sits in the top ten. This entry is derived from a study of tumor and adjacent non-tumor tissue in lung cancer. The template was RNA from unsorted bulk tissue. Germline lookup yields CDR1 PRHDT and CDR2 FYEKMQ (reference sequence). This CDR3 is 14 amino acids long.

The specimen sequenced was lung tumor tissue. The chain combines TRBV13 with TRBJ2-3, with D uncertain. The sequence was obtained from a man aged 55-75 years with non-small cell lung cancer. The CDR3 nucleotides are TGTGTCAGCAGCTTTGAGCTTGACACAGATACGCAGTATTTT. Amino acids: CVSSFELDTDTQYF.